These 4 T cell receptor beta chains came from one sample sequenced in a study of OX40 agonist ivuxolimab in advanced cancers. The table came from immunoSEQ multiplex PCR; TCRdb's copy has only in-frame clones and leaves some out. Of 39,000 or so clones in the sample, about 83% were seen once. The material sequenced was CD4+ or CD8+ T cells sorted from blood, taken in a trial of the OX40 agonist ivuxolimab. The receptors come from an adult with an advanced solid tumor such as melanoma, head and neck, liver or kidney cancer.

The chain recombines TRBV6-5 with TRBJ2-2; a weak D match, TRBD2 (6 bases). Trimming took 2 bases from V and 3 from J, leaving 10 bases between them. Germline V gene sequence: CDR1 MNHEY, CDR2 SVGAGI. There are 15 residues in the CDR3. The CDR3 sequence: CASSYTLADTGELFF. The CDR3 coding sequence is TGTGCCAGCAGTTACACATTAGCGGACACCGGGGAGCTGTTTTTT.

The chain combines TRBV10-3 with TRBJ1-3, with D hard to call. Per the germline V gene, CDR1 is ENHRY and CDR2 is SYGVKD. The CDR3 covers 14 residues. Trimming cost V 0 bases and J 2 bases, with 5 bases left between them. The DNA for the CDR3 is TGTGCCATCAGTGAGTCCGGGGCTGGAAACACCATATATTTT. It specifies CAISESGAGNTIYF.

V usage is TRBV6-6 and J usage is TRBJ2-7; D uncertain. The CDR3 length is 12 residues. CDR1 is MNHNY and CDR2 is SVGAGI in the germline V gene (reference sequence). V lost 7 bases, J lost 7 bases, and 14 bases lay in between. The CDR3 region is CASTPSGSEQYF. The CDR3, as DNA: TGTGCCAGCACCCCTTCAGGAAGTGAGCAGTACTTC.

The chain recombines TRBV6-6 with TRBJ2-7, with 10 bases aligning to TRBD2. Unmatched junction bases numbered 6, after V lost 4 bases and J lost 0 bases. The CDR3 extends over 16 amino acids. Germline-derived CDR1 and CDR2 are MNHNY and SVGAGI (reference sequence). CDR3 nucleotide sequence: TGTGCCAGCAGTTCGTCAGCGGGGGGGAGCTCCTACGAGCAGTACTTC. Its translation is CASSSSAGGSSYEQYF.